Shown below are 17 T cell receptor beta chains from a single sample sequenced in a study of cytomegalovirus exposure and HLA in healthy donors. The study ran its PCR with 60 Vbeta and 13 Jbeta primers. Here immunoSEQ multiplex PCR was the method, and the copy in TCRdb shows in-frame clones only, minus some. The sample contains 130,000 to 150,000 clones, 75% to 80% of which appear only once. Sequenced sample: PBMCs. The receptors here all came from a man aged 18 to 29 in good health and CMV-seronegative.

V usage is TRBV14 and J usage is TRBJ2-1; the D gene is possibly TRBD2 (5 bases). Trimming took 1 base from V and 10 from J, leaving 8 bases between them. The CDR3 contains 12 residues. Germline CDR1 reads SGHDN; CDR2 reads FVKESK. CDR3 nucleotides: TGTGCCAGCAGCCAAGTGACTACGGAGCAGTTCTTC. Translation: CASSQVTTEQFF.

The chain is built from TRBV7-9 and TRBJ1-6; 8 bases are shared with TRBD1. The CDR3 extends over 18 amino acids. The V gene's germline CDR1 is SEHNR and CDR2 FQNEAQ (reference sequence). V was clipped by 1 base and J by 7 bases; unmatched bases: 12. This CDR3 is CASSLVLSDRGGNSPLHF. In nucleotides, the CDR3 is TGTGCCAGCAGCTTAGTGTTATCCGACAGGGGAGGAAATTCACCCCTCCACTTT.

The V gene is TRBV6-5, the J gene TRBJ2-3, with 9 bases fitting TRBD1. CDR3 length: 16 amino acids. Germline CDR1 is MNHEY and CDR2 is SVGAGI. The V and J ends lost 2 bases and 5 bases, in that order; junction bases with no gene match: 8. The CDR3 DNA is TGTGCCAGCAGTTACCATCCGGGACAGGGTGAAGATACGCAGTATTTT. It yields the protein CASSYHPGQGEDTQYF.

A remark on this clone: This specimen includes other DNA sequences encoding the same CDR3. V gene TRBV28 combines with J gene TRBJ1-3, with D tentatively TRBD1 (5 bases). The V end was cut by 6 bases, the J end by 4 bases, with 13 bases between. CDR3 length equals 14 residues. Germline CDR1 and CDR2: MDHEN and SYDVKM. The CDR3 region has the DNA TGTGCCAGCAGCCCGGGGGGATCCGGAAACACCATATATTTT. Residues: CASSPGGSGNTIYF.

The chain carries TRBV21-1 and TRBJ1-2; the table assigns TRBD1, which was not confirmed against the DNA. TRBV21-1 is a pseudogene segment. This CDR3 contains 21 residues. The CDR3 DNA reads TGTGCCAGCAGCAACAACGGGCGGCTCTCCGGGACAGGGAAGGAGAACTATGGCTACACCTTC. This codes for CASSNNGRLSGTGKENYGYTF.

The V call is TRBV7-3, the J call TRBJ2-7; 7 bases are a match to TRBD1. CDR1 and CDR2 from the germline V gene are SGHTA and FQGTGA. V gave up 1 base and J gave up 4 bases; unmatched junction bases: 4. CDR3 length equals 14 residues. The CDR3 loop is CASSLSLQGYEQYF. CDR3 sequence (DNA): TGTGCCAGCAGCTTAAGTTTACAGGGGTACGAGCAGTACTTC.

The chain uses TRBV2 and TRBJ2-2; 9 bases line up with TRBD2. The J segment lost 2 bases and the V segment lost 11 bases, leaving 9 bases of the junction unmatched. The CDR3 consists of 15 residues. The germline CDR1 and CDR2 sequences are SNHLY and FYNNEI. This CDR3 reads CAAHEGLANTGELFF. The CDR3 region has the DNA TGTGCCGCTCACGAGGGACTAGCAAACACCGGGGAGCTGTTTTTT.

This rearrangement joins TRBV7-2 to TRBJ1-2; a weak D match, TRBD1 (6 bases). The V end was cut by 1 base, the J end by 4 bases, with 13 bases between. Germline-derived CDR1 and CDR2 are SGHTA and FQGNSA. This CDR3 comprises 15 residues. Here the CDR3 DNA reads TGTGCCAGCAGCTTAGGGCCGGGAGGGGGCTATGGCTACACCTTC. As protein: CASSLGPGGGYGYTF.

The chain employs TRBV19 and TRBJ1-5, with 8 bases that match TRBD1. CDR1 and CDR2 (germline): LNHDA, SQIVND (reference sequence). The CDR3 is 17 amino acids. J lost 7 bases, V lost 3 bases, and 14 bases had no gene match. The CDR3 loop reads CASSMGSGGYVKQPQHF. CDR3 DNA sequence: TGTGCCAGTAGTATGGGATCAGGGGGCTACGTAAAGCAGCCCCAGCATTTT.

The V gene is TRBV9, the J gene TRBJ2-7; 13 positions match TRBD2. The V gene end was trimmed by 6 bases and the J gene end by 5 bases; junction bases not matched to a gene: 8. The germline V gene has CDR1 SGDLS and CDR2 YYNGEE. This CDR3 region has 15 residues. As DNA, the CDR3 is TGTGCCAGCACCCTCGATGGGACTAGCGGGAACGAGCAGTACTTC. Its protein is CASTLDGTSGNEQYF.

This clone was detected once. CDR3 coding DNA: TGTGCCAGCAGCCTACCCGGGACAGGAATTAATGAAGCTTTCTTT. Translating gives CASSLPGTGINEAFF. The V call is TRBV7-9, the J call TRBJ1-1, with 8 bases that match TRBD1. Germline V gene lookup returns CDR1 SEHNR and CDR2 FQNEAQ (reference sequence). V lost 5 bases to trimming and J lost 7 bases; unmatched junction nucleotides: 12. This CDR3 has 15 residues.

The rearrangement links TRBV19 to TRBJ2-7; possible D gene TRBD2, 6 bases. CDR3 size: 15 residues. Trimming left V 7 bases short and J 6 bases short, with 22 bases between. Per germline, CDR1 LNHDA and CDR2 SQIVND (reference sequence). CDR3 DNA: TGTGCCAGTACCAGAATTGGAGGGGAGTTGGGCGAGCAGTACTTC. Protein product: CASTRIGGELGEQYF.

CDR3 sequence: CASSLQGHLTDTQYF. The CDR3 DNA reads as TGTGCCAGCAGCCTACAGGGTCATCTCACAGATACGCAGTATTTT. The chain recombines TRBV7-2 with TRBJ2-3; a possible D gene is TRBD1 (6 bases). The length of the CDR3 is 15 residues. Between the trimmed V and J ends, which lost 5 bases and 2 bases, there was a span of 14 bases. Germline-derived CDR1 and CDR2 are SGHTA and FQGNSA.

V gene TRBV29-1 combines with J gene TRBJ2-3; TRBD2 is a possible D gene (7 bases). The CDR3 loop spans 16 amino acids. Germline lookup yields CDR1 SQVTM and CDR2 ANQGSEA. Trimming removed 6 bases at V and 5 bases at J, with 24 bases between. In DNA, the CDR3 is TGCAGCGTCAGTGGGGGGGGCCTGCGAGGCGGAGATACGCAGTATTTT. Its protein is CSVSGGGLRGGDTQYF.

This CDR3 is CASSRQANYGYTF. CDR3 nucleotide sequence: TGTGCCAGCAGCCGACAGGCCAACTATGGCTACACCTTC. The V gene is TRBV7-9, the J gene TRBJ1-2, with D maybe TRBD1 (6 bases). CDR1 and CDR2 (germline): SEHNR, FQNEAQ (reference sequence). The CDR3 covers 13 residues. V dropped 5 bases and J dropped 2 bases, with 9 bases sitting between them.

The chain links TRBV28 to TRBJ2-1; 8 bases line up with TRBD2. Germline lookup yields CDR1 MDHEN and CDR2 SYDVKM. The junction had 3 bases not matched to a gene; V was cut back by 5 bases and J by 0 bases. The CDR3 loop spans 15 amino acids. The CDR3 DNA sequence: TGTGCCAGCAGTACCACTAGCGGCTCCTACAATGAGCAGTTCTTC. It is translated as CASSTTSGSYNEQFF.

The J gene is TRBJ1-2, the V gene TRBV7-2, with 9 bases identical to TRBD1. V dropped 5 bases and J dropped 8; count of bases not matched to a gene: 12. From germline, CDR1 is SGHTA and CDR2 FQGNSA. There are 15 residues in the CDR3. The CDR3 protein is CASSPYRDRASGYTF. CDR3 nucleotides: TGTGCCAGCAGCCCCTACCGGGACAGGGCGAGCGGCTACACCTTC.